This T cell receptor beta chain was found in a study of T cell responses to AZD1222 COVID-19 vaccine. This clone was observed a single time. Its target is unknown. Findings and caveats of the study: Per reports, nearly half of all spike-specific TCRs target regions that are unmutated in variants. Regions 160-218 and 743-854 dominated among vaccine-associated CD4 TCRs spanning spike. The donor group comprised mostly white British people and more females; the analysis possibly underestimated clonal diversity.

Here immunoSEQ multiplex PCR was the method, and the copy in TCRdb shows in-frame clones only, minus some. The sample shows 150,000 or so clones, approximately 91% of them seen only once. In germline, CDR1 is SGHAT, CDR2 FQDESV (reference sequence). The CDR3 consists of 11 residues. Between the trimmed V and J ends, which lost 4 bases and 2 bases, there was a span of 3 bases. This clonotype was obtained from an adult in good health. The chain combines TRBV11-1 with TRBJ2-7; D is unresolved. Sequencing was performed on peripheral blood, taken on day 0 of AZD1222 vaccination. The CDR3 reads CASSSAYEQYF. The CDR3 DNA is TGTGCCAGCAGCTCTGCCTACGAGCAGTACTTC.